The 7 T cell receptor beta chains given below trace back to one sample, sequenced in a study of TIL therapy for anti-PD-1-resistant metastatic lung cancer. This was the immunoSEQ v3 assay. Produced via immunoSEQ multiplex PCR; TCRdb's table is partial and in-frame only. The repertoire holds under 70,000 clones, around nine tenths seen once, with around 2.6% in the top ten. This sample's time point: pre-treatment sample, taken before nivolumab and TIL therapy. Here the sequenced sample was blood, taken at baseline. The receptors originated from a person aged 25 to 80 with non-small cell lung cancer.

This clone is a singleton in its sample. This chain connects TRBV27 to TRBJ2-7; 9 nucleotides align to TRBD1. Losses at the gene ends were 3 bases for V and 1 base for J; bases not matched to a gene: 7. The CDR3 runs 16 residues. Germline CDR1 is MNHEY and CDR2 is SMNVEV (reference sequence). The CDR3 loop is CASSLEGQGWSYEQYF. In nucleotides, the CDR3 is TGTGCCAGCAGTTTGGAGGGACAGGGATGGTCCTACGAGCAGTACTTC.

This chain uses TRBV10-1 with TRBJ2-5, with 7 nucleotides matching TRBD1. The CDR3 runs to 13 residues. Trimming removed 4 bases from V and 2 bases from J; junction bases left unmatched: 1. The germline gives CDR1 WNHNN, CDR2 SYGVQD (reference sequence). CDR3: CASSAGGQETQYF. DNA of the CDR3: TGCGCCAGCAGTGCAGGGGGTCAAGAGACCCAGTACTTC.

V gene TRBV2 combines with J gene TRBJ1-3, with D perhaps matching TRBD1 (6 bases). Trimming removed 4 bases at V and 2 bases at J, with 9 bases between. The CDR3 consists of 14 residues. In germline, CDR1 is SNHLY, CDR2 FYNNEI. CDR3 sequence (DNA): TGTGCCAGCAGTGCAGGGGTAGCTGGAAACACCATATATTTT. It yields the protein CASSAGVAGNTIYF.

The CDR3 DNA follows: TGTGCCAGCAGCACAGGGTACGCGCCCCAGCATTTT. It specifies CASSTGYAPQHF. This chain connects TRBV28 to TRBJ1-5; TRBD1 is a possible D gene (6 bases). Trimming took 6 bases from V and 9 from J, leaving 12 bases between them. The germline CDR1 and CDR2 sequences are MDHEN and SYDVKM. This CDR3 region has 12 residues.

This chain joins TRBV30 and TRBJ1-5, with D maybe TRBD1 (6 bases). Germline CDR1 reads GTSNPN; CDR2 reads SVGIG (reference sequence). V lost 0 bases and J 4 bases, leaving 10 bases between the germline ends. There are 14 residues in the CDR3. This chain's CDR3 is CAWSVLGGNQPQHF. For the CDR3, the DNA is TGTGCCTGGAGTGTACTAGGGGGGAATCAGCCCCAGCATTTT.

J is TRBJ2-5 and V is TRBV12-5; D uncertain. The CDR3 covers 13 residues. Germline-derived CDR1 and CDR2 are LGHNT and FRNRAP. Trimming pared 9 bases from V and 5 bases from J, leaving 16 bases between. CDR3 nucleotide sequence: TGTGCTAGCCAAAAATCGGTATCTGAGACCCAGTACTTC. Translated: CASQKSVSETQYF.

In nucleotides, the CDR3 is TGTGCCAGCACTCTGACAGGGAGTCGGGAGCAGTACTTC. This encodes CASTLTGSREQYF. V is TRBV27 and J is TRBJ2-7, with 7 nucleotides matching TRBD1. This CDR3 has 13 amino acids. Germline CDR1 reads MNHEY; CDR2 reads SMNVEV (reference sequence). With 7 bases clipped from V and 7 bases from J, the junction kept 10 bases outside the gene matches.